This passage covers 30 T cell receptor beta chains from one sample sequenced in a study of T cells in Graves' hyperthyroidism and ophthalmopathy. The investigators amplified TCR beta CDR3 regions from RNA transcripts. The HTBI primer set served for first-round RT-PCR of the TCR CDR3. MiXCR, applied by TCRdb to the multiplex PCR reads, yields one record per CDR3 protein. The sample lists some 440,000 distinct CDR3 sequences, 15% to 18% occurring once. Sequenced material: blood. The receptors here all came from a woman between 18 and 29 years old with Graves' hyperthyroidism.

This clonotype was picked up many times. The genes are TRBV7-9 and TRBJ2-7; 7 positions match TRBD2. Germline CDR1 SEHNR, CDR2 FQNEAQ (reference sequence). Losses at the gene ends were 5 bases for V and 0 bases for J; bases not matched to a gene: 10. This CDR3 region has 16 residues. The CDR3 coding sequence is TGTGCCAGCAGCCACCCCCGAGGCGGGAGCTCCTACGAGCAGTACTTC. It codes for CASSHPRGGSSYEQYF.

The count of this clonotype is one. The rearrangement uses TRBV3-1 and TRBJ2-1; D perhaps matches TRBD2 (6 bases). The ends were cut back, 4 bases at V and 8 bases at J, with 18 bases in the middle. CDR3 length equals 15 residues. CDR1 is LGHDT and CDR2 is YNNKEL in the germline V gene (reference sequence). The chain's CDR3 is CASSPRTSPWDEQFF. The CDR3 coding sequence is TGTGCCAGCAGCCCCCGAACTAGCCCTTGGGATGAGCAGTTCTTC.

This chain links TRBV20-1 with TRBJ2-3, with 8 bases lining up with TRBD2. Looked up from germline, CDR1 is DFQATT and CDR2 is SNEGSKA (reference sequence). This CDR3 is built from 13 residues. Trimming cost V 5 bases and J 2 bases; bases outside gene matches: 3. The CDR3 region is CSAPLAVTDTQYF. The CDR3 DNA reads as TGCAGTGCTCCACTAGCGGTCACAGATACGCAGTATTTT.

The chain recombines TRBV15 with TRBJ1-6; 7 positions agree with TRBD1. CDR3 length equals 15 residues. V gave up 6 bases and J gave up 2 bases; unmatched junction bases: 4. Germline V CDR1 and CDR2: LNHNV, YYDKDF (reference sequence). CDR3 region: CATRSTGAYNSPLHF. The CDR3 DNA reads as TGTGCCACCAGAAGTACAGGGGCCTATAATTCACCCCTCCACTTT.

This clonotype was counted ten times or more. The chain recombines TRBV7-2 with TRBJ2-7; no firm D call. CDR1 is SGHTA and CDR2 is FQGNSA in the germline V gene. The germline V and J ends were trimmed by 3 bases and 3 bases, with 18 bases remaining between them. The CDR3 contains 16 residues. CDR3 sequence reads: CASSLFPGHNRYEQYF. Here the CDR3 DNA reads TGTGCCAGCAGCTTGTTCCCGGGCCATAACCGCTACGAGCAGTACTTC. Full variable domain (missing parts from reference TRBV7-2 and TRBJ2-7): GAGVSQSPSNKVTEKGKDVELRCDPISGHTALYWYRQSLGQGLEFLIYFQGNSAPDKSGLPSDRFSAERTGGSVSTLTIQRTQQEDSAVYLCASSLFPGHNRYEQYFGPGTRLTVT.

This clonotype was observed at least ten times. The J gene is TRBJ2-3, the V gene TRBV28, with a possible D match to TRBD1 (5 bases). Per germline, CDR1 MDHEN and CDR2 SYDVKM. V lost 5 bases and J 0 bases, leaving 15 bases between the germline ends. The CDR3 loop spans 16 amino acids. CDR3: CASSKDSFPSTDTQYF. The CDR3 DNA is TGTGCCAGCAGTAAAGACAGTTTCCCTAGCACAGATACGCAGTATTTT.

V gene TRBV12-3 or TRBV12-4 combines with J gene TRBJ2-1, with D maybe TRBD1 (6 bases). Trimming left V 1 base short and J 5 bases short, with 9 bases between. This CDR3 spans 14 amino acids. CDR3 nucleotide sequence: TGTGCCAGCAGTTTAGAAGGGGGAAACAATGAGCAGTTCTTC. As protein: CASSLEGGNNEQFF.

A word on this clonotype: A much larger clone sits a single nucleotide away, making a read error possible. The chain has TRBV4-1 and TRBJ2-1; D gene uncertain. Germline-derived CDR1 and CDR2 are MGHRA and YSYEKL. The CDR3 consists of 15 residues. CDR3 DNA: TGTGCCAGCAGCCCATACGGCGAGCTCTACAATGAGCAGTTCTTC. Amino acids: CASSPYGELYNEQFF.

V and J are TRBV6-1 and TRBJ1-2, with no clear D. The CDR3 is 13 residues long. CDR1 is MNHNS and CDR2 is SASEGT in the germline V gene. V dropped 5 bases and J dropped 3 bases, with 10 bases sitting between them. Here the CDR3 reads CASSPGLYYGYTF. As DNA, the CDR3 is TGTGCCAGCAGTCCGGGCCTCTACTATGGCTACACCTTC.

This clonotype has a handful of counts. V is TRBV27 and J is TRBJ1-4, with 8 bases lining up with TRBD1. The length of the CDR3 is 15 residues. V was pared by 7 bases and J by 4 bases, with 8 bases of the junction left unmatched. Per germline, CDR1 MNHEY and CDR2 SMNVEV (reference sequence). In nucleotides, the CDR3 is TGTGCCAGCAAAATAAACAGGGGGAATAATGAAAAACTGTTTTTT. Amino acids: CASKINRGNNEKLFF.

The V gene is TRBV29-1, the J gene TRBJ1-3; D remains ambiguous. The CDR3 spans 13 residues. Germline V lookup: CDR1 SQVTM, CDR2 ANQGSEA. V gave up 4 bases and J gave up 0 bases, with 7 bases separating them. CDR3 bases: TGCAGCGTTGCGTATTCCTCTGGAAACACCATATATTTT. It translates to CSVAYSSGNTIYF.

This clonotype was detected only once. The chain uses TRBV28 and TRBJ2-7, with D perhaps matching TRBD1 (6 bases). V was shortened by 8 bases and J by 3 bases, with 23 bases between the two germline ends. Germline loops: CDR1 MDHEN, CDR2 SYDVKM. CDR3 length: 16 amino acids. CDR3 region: CASGISTETGNYEQYF. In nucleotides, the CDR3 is TGTGCCAGCGGAATCTCTACGGAGACAGGAAACTACGAGCAGTACTTC.

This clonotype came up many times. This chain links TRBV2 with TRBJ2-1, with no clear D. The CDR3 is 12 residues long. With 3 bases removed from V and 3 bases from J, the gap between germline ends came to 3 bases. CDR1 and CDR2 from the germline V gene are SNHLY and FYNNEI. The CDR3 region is CASSDGYNEQFF. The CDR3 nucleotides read TGTGCCAGCAGTGATGGCTACAATGAGCAGTTCTTC.

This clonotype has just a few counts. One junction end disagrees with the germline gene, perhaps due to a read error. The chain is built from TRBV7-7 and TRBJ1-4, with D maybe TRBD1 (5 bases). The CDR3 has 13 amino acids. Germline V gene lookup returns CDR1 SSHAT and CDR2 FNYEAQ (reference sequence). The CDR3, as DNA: TGTGCTAGCAGCTTGTTGGGGGATGAAAAACTGTTTTTT. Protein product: CASSLLGDEKLFF. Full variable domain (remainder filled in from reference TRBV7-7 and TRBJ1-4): GAGVSQSPRYKVTKRGQDVTLRCDPISSHATLYWYQQALGQGPEFLTYFNYEAQPDKSGLPSDRFSAERPEGSISTLTIQRTEQRDSAMYRCASSLLGDEKLFFGSGTQLSVL.

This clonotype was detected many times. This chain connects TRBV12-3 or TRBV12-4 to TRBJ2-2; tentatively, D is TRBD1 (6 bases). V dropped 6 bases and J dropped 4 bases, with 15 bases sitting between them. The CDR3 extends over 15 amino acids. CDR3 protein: CASSLGQGITGELFF. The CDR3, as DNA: TGTGCCAGCAGCTTGGGGCAGGGGATCACCGGGGAGCTGTTTTTT.

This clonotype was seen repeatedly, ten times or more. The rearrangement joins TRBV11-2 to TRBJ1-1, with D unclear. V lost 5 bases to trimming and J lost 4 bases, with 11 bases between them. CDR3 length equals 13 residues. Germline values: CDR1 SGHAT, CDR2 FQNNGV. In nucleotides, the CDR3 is TGTGCCAGCAGCCAGAACCGTTTCACTGAAGCTTTCTTT. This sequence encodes CASSQNRFTEAFF.

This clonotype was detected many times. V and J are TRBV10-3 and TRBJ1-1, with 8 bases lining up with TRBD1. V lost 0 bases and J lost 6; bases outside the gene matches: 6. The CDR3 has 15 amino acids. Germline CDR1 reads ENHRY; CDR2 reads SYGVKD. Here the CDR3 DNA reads TGTGCCATCAGTGAGTCCGGACAGGGTTGGGCTGAAGCTTTCTTT. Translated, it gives CAISESGQGWAEAFF.

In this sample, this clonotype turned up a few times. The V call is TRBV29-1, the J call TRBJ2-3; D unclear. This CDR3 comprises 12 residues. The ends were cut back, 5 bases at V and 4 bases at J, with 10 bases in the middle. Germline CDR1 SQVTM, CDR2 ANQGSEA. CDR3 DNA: TGCAGCGTTTATAGTGAATCAGATACGCAGTATTTT. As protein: CSVYSESDTQYF.

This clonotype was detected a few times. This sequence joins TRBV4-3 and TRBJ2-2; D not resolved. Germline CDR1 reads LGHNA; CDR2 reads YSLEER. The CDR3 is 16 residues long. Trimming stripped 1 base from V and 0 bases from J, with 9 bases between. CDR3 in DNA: TGCGCCAGCAGCCAAGCCGCTCAGGCGAACACCGGGGAGCTGTTTTTT. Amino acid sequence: CASSQAAQANTGELFF.

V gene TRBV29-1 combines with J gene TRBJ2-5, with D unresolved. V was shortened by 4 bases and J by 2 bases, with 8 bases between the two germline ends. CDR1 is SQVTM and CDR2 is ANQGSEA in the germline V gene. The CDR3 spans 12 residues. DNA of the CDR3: TGCAGCGTTGCTGTACAGCAAGAGACCCAGTACTTC. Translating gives CSVAVQQETQYF.

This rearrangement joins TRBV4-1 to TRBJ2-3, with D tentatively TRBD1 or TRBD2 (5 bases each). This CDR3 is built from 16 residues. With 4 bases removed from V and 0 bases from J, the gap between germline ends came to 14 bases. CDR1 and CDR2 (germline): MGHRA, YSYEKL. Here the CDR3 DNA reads TGCGCCAGCAGCCCCACGGGACCACTAAGCACAGATACGCAGTATTTT. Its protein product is CASSPTGPLSTDTQYF.

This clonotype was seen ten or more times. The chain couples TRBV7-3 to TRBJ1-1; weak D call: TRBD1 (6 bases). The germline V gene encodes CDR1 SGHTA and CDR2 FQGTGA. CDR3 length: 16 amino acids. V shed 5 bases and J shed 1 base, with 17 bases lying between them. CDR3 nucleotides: TGTGCCAGCAGCCCAGGACAGATCAGACGGAACACTGAAGCTTTCTTT. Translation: CASSPGQIRRNTEAFF.

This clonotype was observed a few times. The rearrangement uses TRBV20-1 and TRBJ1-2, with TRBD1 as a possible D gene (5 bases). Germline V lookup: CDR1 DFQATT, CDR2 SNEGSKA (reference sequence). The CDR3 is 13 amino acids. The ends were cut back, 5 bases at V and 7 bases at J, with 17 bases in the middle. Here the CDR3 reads CSAGHTGIGGYTF. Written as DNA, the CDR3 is TGCAGTGCTGGACATACGGGGATAGGTGGCTACACCTTC.

The CDR3 sequence: CATSRGGRVGTEAFF. The DNA of the CDR3 is TGTGCCACCAGCAGAGGCGGGAGGGTCGGCACTGAAGCTTTCTTT. The chain carries TRBV15 and TRBJ1-1; D gene ambiguous. Trimming took 1 base from V and 4 from J, leaving 13 bases between them. This CDR3 is 15 amino acids long. Germline CDR1 reads LNHNV; CDR2 reads YYDKDF (reference sequence).

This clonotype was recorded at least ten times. The CDR3 protein is CASSLLSTSGPYEQYF. The CDR3 nucleotides are TGTGCCAGCAGTTTATTGAGCACTAGCGGCCCCTACGAGCAGTACTTC. This sequence joins TRBV27 and TRBJ2-7; 8 nucleotides match TRBD2. The trim removed 1 base at V and 2 bases at J, leaving 7 bases unmatched. Germline assignment: CDR1 MNHEY and CDR2 SMNVEV (reference sequence). This CDR3 contains 16 residues.

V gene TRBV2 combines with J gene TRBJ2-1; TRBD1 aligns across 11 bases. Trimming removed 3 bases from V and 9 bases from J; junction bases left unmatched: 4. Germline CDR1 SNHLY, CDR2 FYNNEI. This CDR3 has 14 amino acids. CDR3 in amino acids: CASSERTGGSEQFF. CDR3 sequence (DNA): TGTGCCAGCAGTGAGAGGACAGGGGGCAGTGAGCAGTTCTTC.

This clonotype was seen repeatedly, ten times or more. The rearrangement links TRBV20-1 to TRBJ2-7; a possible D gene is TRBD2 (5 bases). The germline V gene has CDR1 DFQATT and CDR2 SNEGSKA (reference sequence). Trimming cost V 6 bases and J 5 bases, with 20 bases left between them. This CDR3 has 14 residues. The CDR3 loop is CSATLARLGNEQYF. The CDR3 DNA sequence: TGCAGTGCAACTCTCGCGAGGCTCGGGAACGAGCAGTACTTC.

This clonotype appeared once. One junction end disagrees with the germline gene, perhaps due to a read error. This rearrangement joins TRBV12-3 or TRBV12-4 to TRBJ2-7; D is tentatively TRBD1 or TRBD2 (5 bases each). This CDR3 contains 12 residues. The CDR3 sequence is CASSFTPRDHSF. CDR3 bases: TGTGCCAGCAGTTTTACTCCCCGGGACCACAGCTTC.

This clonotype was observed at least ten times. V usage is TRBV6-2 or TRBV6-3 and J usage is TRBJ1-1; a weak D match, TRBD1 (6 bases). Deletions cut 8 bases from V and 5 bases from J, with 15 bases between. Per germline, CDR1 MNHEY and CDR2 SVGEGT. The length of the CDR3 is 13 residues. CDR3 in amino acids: CASGDTMGTEAFF. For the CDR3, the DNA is TGTGCCAGCGGGGACACGATGGGAACTGAAGCTTTCTTT.

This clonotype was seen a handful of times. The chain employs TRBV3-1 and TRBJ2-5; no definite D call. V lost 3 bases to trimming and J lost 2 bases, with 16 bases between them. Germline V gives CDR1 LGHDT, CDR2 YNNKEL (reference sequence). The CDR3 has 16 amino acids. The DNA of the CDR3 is TGTGCCAGCAGCCATCGTGGTTCAGCAGGTCAAGAGACCCAGTACTTC. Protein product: CASSHRGSAGQETQYF.